This entry is about one TCR beta chain. Original data processing: Using reference gene primer amplification, nucleated cell counts were estimated. Repertoires were generated with immunoSEQ multiplex PCR, while TCRdb's copy carries only in-frame clones and drops some. Clone size and V and J calls were adopted from that table, with D and trimming inferred from the DNA. The table has about 220,000 clones, about four fifths seen once; the top ten hold 3% to 4%. Those who participated ranged in age from roughly 18 to 89 years and resided in about 24 US areas. Two negative PCRs, clearance, or symptom resolution were required of recovered Cohort 3 donors. The data originate from a study of blood T cell repertoires in COVID-19. Study in general: T cells, B-cell-depleted T cells, or PBMCs supplied cDNA or gDNA.

This CDR3 comprises 15 residues. Trimming took 1 base from V and 6 from J, leaving 12 bases between them. CDR1 and CDR2 (germline): SGHAT, FQNNGV. What was sequenced was PBMCs or T cells enriched from blood (not recorded which). The source of this sequence is a woman aged 55-69 years who had recovered from COVID-19. This chain uses TRBV11-2 with TRBJ1-4, with D hard to call. The CDR3 coding sequence is TGTGCCAGCAGCTTAGGGGCCAGGACTGATGAAAAACTGTTTTTT. It specifies CASSLGARTDEKLFF.